This paragraph covers one T cell receptor (beta chain) sequence. Its target is unknown. Original methodology: To classify distant metastasis in papillary thyroid cancer, a model was built from CDR3 differences across clinicopathological groups. TCRdb re-clonotyped the PCR reads through MiXCR. TCRdb's processing, not the authors' own work, is the source of the V and J calls. The repertoire holds around 22,000 clones, with approximately 23% as singletons. Patients had received no treatment of any kind before thyroid surgery. This specimen belongs to a study of metastatic and nonmetastatic thyroid tumors. As for the study in general: Comparative analysis of repertoires was undertaken across blood and tumor or nodule tissue obtained from malignant and benign thyroid patients.

Study findings and constraints: It was reportedly found that TCR beta diversity was significantly higher in malignant thyroid tumors than in benign nodules, a difference seen in both blood and tumor samples.

Germline trimming cut 4 bases from V and 4 bases from J; bases unmatched to any gene: 7. The CDR3 is 14 amino acids. The germline V gene encodes CDR1 DFQATT and CDR2 SNEGSKA (reference sequence). The source of this sequence is a female donor with papillary thyroid cancer or a benign thyroid nodule (not recorded which). Some clones in this sample may be carry-over from other donors' samples. Specimen: tumor tissue. The chain employs TRBV20-1 and TRBJ1-1, with 9 bases fitting TRBD1. The CDR3 DNA reads as TGCAGTGCTACCATCGGGACAGGGTTCACTGAAGCTTTCTTT. Amino acids: CSATIGTGFTEAFF.